The sample holds one count of the clone carrying this T cell receptor (beta chain). This entry is derived from a study of blood T cells in healthy people across ages. The use of a sample-barcoded 5' primer and a J-beta primer mix characterized a second PCR of roughly 6 to 11 cycles. TCRdb reprocessed the 5' RACE reads via MiXCR and lists one record per CDR3 protein. This sample has some 1,000,000 distinct CDR3 sequences, with 20% to 25% found just once. There are 17 residues in the CDR3. V shed 6 bases, J shed 3 bases, and the junction held 13 bases outside the gene matches. The germline V gene has CDR1 SNHLY and CDR2 FYNNEI. The sample was also reused in another study, on T cells of mothers and their children. As that report states: Sequencing returned over 10 million TCR beta CDR3 reads per mother and around 3 million per child. The effect of thymic selection on TCR recombination output is similar between related and unrelated pairs.

This receptor was taken from a girl aged 2-15 years in good health. This chain connects TRBV2 to TRBJ2-7; 11 bases line up with TRBD2. The sequenced sample was blood. The CDR3 spells CASRRASGGISLYEQYF. DNA for the CDR3: TGTGCCAGCAGGAGAGCTAGCGGGGGGATCAGCCTCTACGAGCAGTACTTC. Looking up the rest from reference TRBV2 and TRBJ2-7 gives the full variable domain: EPEVTQTPSHQVTQMGQEVILRCVPISNHLYFYWYRQILGQKVEFLVSFYNNEISEKSEIFDDQFSVERPDGSNFTLKIRSTKLEDSAMYFCASRRASGGISLYEQYFGPGTRLTVT.